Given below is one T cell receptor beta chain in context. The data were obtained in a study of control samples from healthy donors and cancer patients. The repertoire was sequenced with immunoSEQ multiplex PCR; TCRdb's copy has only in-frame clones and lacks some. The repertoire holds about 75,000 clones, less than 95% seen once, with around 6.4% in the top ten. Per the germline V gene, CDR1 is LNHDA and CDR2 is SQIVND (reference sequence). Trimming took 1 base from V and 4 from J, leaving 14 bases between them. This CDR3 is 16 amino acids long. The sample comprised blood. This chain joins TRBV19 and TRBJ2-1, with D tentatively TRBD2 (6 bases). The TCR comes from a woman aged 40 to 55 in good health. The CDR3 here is CASSIVPAGSYNEQFF. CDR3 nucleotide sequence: TGTGCCAGTAGTATAGTCCCGGCGGGGAGTTACAATGAGCAGTTCTTC.